This TCR beta chain was captured by sequencing in a study of Graves' ophthalmopathy and Graves' hyperthyroidism. V was shortened by 1 base and J by 3 bases, with 5 bases between the two germline ends. The CDR3 covers 13 residues. Germline V gene sequence: CDR1 SGHDT, CDR2 YYEEEE. A word on this clonotype: Its antigen is undetermined. It is likely a read error, because the conserved phenylalanine at the end of the CDR3 is missing.

Clinicians made diagnoses from clinical symptoms, serum thyroxine, TRAb, thyroid ultrasound and orbital computed tomography. The starting material, more than 8.5 ml of fresh peripheral blood, provided the PBMCs. The authors amplified TCR beta CDR3 regions, and they did so from RNA transcripts for repertoire sequencing. The workflow started with a first-round RT-PCR run with HTBI primers and then moved on to a second-round multiplex PCR. Each CDR3 protein gets one entry after TCRdb re-called the multiplex PCR reads with MiXCR. This sample yields around 40,000 distinct CDR3 sequences, of which over 40% are seen a single time; 15% to 20% belongs to the top ten. The study's findings and limits: A model of 13 signatures distinguished ophthalmopathy from stable hyperthyroidism at approximately 90% sensitivity and 81.08% specificity.

Material: peripheral blood. The TCR comes from an adult man with Graves' ophthalmopathy. The genes are TRBV5-6 and TRBJ1-5; no firm D call. In nucleotides, the CDR3 is TGTGCCAGCAGCTTGAGGGTCAATCAGCCCCAGCATCTT. Translating it yields CASSLRVNQPQHL.